This is a list of T cell receptor beta chains from one sample in a study of T cell responses to AZD1222 COVID-19 vaccine. The assay was immunoSEQ multiplex PCR, and TCRdb's table has in-frame clones only and misses some. Counted here are roughly 120,000 clones, 70% to 90% occurring once; the ten biggest clones make up 7% to 8.5%. This material consisted of peripheral blood, taken on day 0 of AZD1222 vaccination. These receptors all come from an adult in good health. CDR3s include the opening cysteine and the closing phenylalanine or tryptophan. D genes are given only for firm matches. Some rows have no size entry. The others give once, few or many, or a class for an expanded clone.

NA TRBJ1-1 NA TRBV9 TGTGCCAGCAGCGTAGGCCCCCTTGGGGGCGCGAACACTGAAGCTTTCTTT CASSVGPLGGANTEAFF
NA TRBJ1-1 NA TRBV7-9 TGTGCCAGCAGCCAAGGGGCCAGCACTGAAGCTTTCTTT CASSQGASTEAFF
once TRBJ2-7 NA TRBV29-1 TGCAGCGTCCTCGGTGGACAAGTCTACGAGCAGTACTTC CSVLGGQVYEQYF
NA TRBJ1-6 NA TRBV10-3 TGTGCCATCAGTGAGGTCCTACAGTATAATTCACCCCTCCACTTT CAISEVLQYNSPLHF
NA TRBJ2-3 TRBD1 TRBV2 TGTGCCAGCAGTGAGCAGGGACAGGGGGCAGATACGCAGTATTTT CASSEQGQGADTQYF
NA TRBJ2-7 TRBD2 TRBV28 TGTGCCAGCAGGCCGGGAGGGGCGAACGAGCAGTACTTC CASRPGGANEQYF
NA TRBJ1-2 NA TRBV6-4 TGTGCCAGCAGTGACTCGCCGAACTATGGCTACACCTTC CASSDSPNYGYTF
once TRBJ2-7 TRBD2 TRBV9 TGTGCCAGCAGCGTAATGCTTCGGACTAGCGGCTCCTACGAGCAGTACTTC CASSVMLRTSGSYEQYF
NA TRBJ2-2 NA TRBV30 TGTGCCTGGAGTACAGGGCGAGTTCCCGGGGAGCTGTTTTTT CAWSTGRVPGELFF
NA TRBJ1-6 TRBD1 TRBV30 TGTGCCTGGACGTCTCTCGGGACAGGTTATAATTCACCCCTCCACTTT CAWTSLGTGYNSPLHF
NA TRBJ1-6 NA TRBV5-1 TGCGCCAGCAGAGGCTCAGGGACCCTCTCCTATAATTCACCCCTCCACTTT CASRGSGTLSYNSPLHF
NA TRBJ1-1 NA TRBV6-4 TGTGCCAGCAGGCCGGACGGATGGAGGCGGAACACTGAAGCTTTCTTT CASRPDGWRRNTEAFF
many TRBJ2-3 NA TRBV11-2 TGTGCCAGCAGCTTCATGGACGTTCTAGATACGCAGTATTTT CASSFMDVLDTQYF
NA TRBJ1-1 NA TRBV11-2 TGTGCCAGCAGGGGGAACACTGAAGCTTTCTTT CASRGNTEAFF
once TRBJ1-2 TRBD1 TRBV9 TGTGCCAGCAGCGTAGGACAGGGGGCGGATTTGGACTATGGCTACACCTTC CASSVGQGADLDYGYTF
NA TRBJ2-3 TRBD2 TRBV7-3 TGTGCCAGCAGCTTAACCCGCGGGGGGAGCACAGATACGCAGTATTTT CASSLTRGGSTDTQYF
NA TRBJ1-2 NA TRBV19 TGTGCCACCGGGGCACCGGGCCGGTGGTATGGCTACACCTTC CATGAPGRWYGYTF